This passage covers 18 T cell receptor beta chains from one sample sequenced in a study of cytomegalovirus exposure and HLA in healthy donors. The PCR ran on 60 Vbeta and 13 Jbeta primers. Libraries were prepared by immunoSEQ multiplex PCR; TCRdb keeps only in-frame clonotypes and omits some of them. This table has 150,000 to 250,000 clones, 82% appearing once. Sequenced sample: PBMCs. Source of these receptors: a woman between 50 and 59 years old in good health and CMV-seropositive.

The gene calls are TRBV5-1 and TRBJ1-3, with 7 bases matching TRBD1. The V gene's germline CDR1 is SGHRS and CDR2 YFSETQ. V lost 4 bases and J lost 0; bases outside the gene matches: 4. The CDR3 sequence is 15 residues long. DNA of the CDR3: TGCGCCAGCAGCGAAGGACAGGCCTCTGGAAACACCATATATTTT. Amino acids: CASSEGQASGNTIYF.

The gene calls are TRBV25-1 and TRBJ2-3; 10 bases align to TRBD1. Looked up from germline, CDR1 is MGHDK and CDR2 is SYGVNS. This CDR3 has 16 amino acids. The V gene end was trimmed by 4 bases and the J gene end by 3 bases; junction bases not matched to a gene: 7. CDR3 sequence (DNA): TGTGCCAGCAGTGCCTTAGACAGGGGGCTTACAGATACGCAGTATTTT. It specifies CASSALDRGLTDTQYF.

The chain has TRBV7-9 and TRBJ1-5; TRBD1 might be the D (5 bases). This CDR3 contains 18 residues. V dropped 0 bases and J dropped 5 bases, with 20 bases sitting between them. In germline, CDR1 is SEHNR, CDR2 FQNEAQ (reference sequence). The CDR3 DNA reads TGTGCCAGCAGCTTAGCACGAGACAGCCAAACCGTCGATCAGCCCCAGCATTTT. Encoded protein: CASSLARDSQTVDQPQHF.

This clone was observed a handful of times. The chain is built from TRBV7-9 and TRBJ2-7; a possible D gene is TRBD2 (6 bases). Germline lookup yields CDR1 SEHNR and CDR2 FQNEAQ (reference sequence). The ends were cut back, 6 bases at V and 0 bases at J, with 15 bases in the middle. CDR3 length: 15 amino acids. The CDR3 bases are TGTGCCAGCAGGGAAATCCTAGCGAACTCCTACGAGCAGTACTTC. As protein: CASREILANSYEQYF.

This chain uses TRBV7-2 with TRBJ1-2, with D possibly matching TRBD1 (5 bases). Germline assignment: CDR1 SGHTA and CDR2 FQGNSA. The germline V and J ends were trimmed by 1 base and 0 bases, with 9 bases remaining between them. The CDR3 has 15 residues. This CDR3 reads CASSLVGAANYGYTF. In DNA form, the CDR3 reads TGTGCCAGCAGCTTAGTAGGGGCCGCTAACTATGGCTACACCTTC.

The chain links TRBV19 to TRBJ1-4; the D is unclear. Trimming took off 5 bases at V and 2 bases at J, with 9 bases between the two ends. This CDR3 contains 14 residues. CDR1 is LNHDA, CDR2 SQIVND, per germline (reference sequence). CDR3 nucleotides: TGTGCCAGTAGTTTCCGAGGGACTAATGAAAAACTGTTTTTT. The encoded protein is CASSFRGTNEKLFF.

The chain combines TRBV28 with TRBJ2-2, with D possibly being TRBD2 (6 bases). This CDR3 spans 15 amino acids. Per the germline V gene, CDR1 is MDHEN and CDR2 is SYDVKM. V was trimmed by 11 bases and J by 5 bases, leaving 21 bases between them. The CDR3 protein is CAVENRRGRTGELFF. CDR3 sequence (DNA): TGTGCCGTCGAAAACCGGAGGGGTCGTACCGGGGAGCTGTTTTTT.

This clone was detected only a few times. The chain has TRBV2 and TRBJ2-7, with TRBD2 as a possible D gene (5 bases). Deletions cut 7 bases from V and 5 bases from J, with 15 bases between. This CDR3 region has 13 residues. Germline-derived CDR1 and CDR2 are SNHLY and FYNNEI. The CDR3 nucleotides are TGTGCCAGCACGAAGGACTCCGCCAACGAGCAGTACTTC. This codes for CASTKDSANEQYF.

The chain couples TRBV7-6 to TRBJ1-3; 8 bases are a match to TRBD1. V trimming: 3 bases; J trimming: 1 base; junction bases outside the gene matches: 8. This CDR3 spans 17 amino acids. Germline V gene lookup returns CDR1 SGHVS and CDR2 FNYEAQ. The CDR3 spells CASSLGTGLTSGNTIYF. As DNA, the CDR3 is TGTGCCAGCAGCTTGGGGACAGGCCTAACTTCTGGAAACACCATATATTTT.

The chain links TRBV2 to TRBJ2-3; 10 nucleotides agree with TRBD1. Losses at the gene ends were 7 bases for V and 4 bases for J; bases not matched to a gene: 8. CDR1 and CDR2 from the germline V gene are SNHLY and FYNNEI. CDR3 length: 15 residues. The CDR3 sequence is CASTFDRGQADTQYF. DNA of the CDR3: TGTGCCAGCACATTCGACAGGGGGCAGGCAGATACGCAGTATTTT.

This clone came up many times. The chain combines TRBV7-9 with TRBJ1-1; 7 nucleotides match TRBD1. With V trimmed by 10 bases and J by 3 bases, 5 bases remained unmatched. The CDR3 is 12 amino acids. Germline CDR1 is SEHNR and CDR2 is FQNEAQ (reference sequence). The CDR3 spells CATGQEYTEAFF. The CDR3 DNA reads TGTGCCACCGGACAGGAATACACTGAAGCTTTCTTT.

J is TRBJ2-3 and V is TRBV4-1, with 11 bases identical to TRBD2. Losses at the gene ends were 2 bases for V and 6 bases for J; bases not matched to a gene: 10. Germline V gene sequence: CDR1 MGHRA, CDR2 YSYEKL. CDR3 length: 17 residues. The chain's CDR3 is CASSQFLAGGSRDTQYF. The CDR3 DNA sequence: TGCGCCAGCAGCCAATTCTTAGCGGGAGGGTCGAGGGATACGCAGTATTTT.

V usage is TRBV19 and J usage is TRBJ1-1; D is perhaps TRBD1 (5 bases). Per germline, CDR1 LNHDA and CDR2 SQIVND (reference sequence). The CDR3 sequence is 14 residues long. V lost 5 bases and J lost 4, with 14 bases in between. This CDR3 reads CASSSPTVSTEAFF. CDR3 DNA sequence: TGTGCCAGTAGTTCTCCGACAGTAAGCACTGAAGCTTTCTTT.

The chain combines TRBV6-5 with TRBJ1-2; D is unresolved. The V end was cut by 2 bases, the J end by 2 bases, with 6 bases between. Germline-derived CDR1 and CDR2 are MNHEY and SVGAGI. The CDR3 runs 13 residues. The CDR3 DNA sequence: TGTGCCAGCAGTTACCTACCAAACTATGGCTACACCTTC. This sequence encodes CASSYLPNYGYTF.

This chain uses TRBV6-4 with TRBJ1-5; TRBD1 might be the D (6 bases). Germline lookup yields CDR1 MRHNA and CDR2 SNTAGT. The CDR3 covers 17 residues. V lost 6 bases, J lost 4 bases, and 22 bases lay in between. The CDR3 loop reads CASRNPAQGIQNQPQHF. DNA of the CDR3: TGTGCCAGCAGGAACCCCGCGCAGGGGATCCAAAATCAGCCCCAGCATTTT.

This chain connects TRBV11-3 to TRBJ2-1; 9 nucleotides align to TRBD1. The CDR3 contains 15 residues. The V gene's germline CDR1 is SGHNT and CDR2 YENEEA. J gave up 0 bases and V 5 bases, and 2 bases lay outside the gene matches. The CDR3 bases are TGTGCCAGCAGCCCGGGACAGGGCTCCTACAATGAGCAGTTCTTC. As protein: CASSPGQGSYNEQFF.

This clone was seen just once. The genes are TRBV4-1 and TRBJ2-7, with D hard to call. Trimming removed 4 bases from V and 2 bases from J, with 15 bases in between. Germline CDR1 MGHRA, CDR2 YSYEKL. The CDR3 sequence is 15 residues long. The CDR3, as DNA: TGCGCCAGCAGCCCCAGAGGTGCGTCACCCTACGAGCAGTACTTC. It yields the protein CASSPRGASPYEQYF.

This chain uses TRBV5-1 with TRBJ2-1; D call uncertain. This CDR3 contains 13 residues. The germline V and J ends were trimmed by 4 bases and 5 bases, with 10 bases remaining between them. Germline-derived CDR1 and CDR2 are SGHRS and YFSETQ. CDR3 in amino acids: CASSLATNNEQFF. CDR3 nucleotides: TGCGCCAGCAGCCTGGCGACAAACAATGAGCAGTTCTTC.